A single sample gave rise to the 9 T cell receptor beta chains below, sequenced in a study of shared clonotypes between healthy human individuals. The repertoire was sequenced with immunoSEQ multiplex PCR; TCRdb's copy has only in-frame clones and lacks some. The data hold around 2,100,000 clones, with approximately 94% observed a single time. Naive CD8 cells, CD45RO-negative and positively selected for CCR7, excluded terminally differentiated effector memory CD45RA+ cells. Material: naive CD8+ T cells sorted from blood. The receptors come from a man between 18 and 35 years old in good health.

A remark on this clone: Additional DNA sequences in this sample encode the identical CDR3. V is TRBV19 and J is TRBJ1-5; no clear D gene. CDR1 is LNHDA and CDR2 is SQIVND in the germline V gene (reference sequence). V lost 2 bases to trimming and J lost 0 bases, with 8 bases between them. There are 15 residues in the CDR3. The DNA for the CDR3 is TGTGCCAGTAGTATAACGGGTTATAGCAATCAGCCCCAGCATTTT. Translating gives CASSITGYSNQPQHF.

In nucleotides, the CDR3 is TGTGCCAGCACCAACAGAAGAGGACAGGGGGTTTCACCCCTCCACTTT. Residues: CASTNRRGQGVSPLHF. The chain recombines TRBV27 with TRBJ1-6, with 10 bases that match TRBD1. Losses at the gene ends were 7 bases for V and 9 bases for J; bases not matched to a gene: 12. The CDR3 is 16 amino acids. The germline CDR1 and CDR2 sequences are MNHEY and SMNVEV (reference sequence).

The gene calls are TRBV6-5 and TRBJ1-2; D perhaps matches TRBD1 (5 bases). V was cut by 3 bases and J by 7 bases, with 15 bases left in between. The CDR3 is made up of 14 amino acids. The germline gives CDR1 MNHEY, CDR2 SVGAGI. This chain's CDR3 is CASSYGQGTLGYTF. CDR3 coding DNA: TGTGCCAGCAGTTATGGGCAGGGCACCCTTGGCTACACCTTC.

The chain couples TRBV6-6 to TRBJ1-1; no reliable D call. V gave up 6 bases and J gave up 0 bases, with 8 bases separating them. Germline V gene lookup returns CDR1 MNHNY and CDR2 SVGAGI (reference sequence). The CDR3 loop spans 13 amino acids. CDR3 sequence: CASSPGMNTEAFF. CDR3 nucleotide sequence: TGTGCCAGCAGCCCGGGAATGAACACTGAAGCTTTCTTT.

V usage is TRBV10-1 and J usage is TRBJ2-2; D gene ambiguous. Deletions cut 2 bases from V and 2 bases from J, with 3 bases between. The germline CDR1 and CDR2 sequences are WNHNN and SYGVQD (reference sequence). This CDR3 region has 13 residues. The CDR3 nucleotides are TGCGCCAGCAGTGAGGACAACACCGGGGAGCTGTTTTTT. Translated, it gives CASSEDNTGELFF.

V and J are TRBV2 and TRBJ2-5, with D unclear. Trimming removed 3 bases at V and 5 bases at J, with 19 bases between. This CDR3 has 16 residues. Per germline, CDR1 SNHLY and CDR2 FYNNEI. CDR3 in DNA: TGTGCCAGCAGTGATCTCAGTTTTGGAGCACGGGAGACCCAGTACTTC. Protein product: CASSDLSFGARETQYF.

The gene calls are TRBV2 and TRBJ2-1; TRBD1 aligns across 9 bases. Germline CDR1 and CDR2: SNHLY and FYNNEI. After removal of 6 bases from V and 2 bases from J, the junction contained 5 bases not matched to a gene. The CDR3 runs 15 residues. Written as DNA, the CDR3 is TGTGCCAGCAGAGGACAGGGGATCGCCTACAATGAGCAGTTCTTC. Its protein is CASRGQGIAYNEQFF.

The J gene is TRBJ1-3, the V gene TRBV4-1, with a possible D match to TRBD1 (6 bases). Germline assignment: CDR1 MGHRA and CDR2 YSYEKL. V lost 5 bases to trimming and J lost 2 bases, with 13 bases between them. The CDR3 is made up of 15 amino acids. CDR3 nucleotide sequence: TGCGCCAGCAGCTTAATGTCAGGGGCTGGAAACACCATATATTTT. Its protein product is CASSLMSGAGNTIYF.

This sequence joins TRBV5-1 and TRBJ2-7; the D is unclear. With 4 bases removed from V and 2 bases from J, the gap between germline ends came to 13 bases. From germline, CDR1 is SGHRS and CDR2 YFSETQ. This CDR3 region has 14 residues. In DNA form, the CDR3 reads TGCGCCAGCAGCGTCGGGCAAGGGCCCTACGAGCAGTACTTC. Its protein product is CASSVGQGPYEQYF.